These 10 T cell receptor beta chains came from one sample sequenced in a study of siplizumab effects on memory and regulatory T cells. Repertoires were generated with immunoSEQ multiplex PCR, while TCRdb's copy carries only in-frame clones and drops some. The data hold about 97,000 clones, with about 90% observed a single time. Sequences were obtained from CD4+ T cells sorted from blood. The receptors were gathered from a human donor in good health.

This clone was detected only a few times. This chain links TRBV29-1 with TRBJ2-3; D is perhaps TRBD1 (6 bases). V gave up 7 bases and J gave up 6 bases, with 14 bases separating them. The CDR3 runs to 12 residues. The germline V gene has CDR1 SQVTM and CDR2 ANQGSEA. The CDR3 DNA sequence: TGCAGCGCCAAAGGAACAGGGGATACGCAGTATTTT. It yields the protein CSAKGTGDTQYF.

In its sample, this clone was seen a few times. The CDR3 loop reads CASSLPGQPYEQYF. Here the CDR3 DNA reads TGTGCCAGCAGTTTACCGGGACAGCCGTACGAGCAGTACTTC. The J gene is TRBJ2-7, the V gene TRBV28; 7 positions agree with TRBD1. The CDR3 is 14 amino acids. After removal of 2 bases from V and 4 bases from J, the junction contained 5 bases not matched to a gene. Germline V gene sequence: CDR1 MDHEN, CDR2 SYDVKM.

CDR3 in amino acids: CASSLTSGTVIGEKLFF. CDR3 sequence (DNA): TGTGCCAGCAGCTTGACTTCCGGGACAGTAATTGGAGAAAAACTGTTTTTT. The genes are TRBV5-6 and TRBJ1-4, with 7 bases that match TRBD1. The V and J ends lost 1 base and 8 bases, in that order; junction bases with no gene match: 14. The germline CDR1 and CDR2 sequences are SGHDT and YYEEEE. The CDR3 loop spans 17 amino acids.

V gene TRBV7-9 combines with J gene TRBJ1-4, with a possible D match to TRBD1 (6 bases). Per the germline V gene, CDR1 is SEHNR and CDR2 is FQNEAQ (reference sequence). This CDR3 contains 13 residues. Trimming took 7 bases from V and 3 from J, leaving 9 bases between them. CDR3 DNA sequence: TGTGCCAGCACCAGGGGCGCTAATGAAAAACTGTTTTTT. Encoded protein: CASTRGANEKLFF.

This clone occurred once. This chain joins TRBV5-1 and TRBJ2-7; 9 nucleotides line up with TRBD1. Germline V CDR1 and CDR2: SGHRS, YFSETQ. CDR3 length: 15 residues. The V gene end was trimmed by 4 bases and the J gene end by 11 bases; junction bases not matched to a gene: 16. The CDR3 here is CASSESSGTGFQKYF. Written as DNA, the CDR3 is TGCGCCAGCAGCGAGAGTAGTGGGACAGGGTTTCAGAAGTACTTC.

The gene calls are TRBV19 and TRBJ1-2; tentatively, D is TRBD1 (5 bases). Trimming removed 6 bases from V and 0 bases from J, with 32 bases in between. This CDR3 contains 21 residues. Germline lookup yields CDR1 LNHDA and CDR2 SQIVND (reference sequence). The chain's CDR3 is CASSRGPRVQVGSQPNYGYTF. Here the CDR3 DNA reads TGTGCCAGTAGCCGTGGACCCAGGGTTCAAGTCGGGTCCCAACCTAACTATGGCTACACCTTC.

This rearrangement joins TRBV30 to TRBJ2-7, with D tentatively TRBD2 (6 bases). V lost 0 bases and J 4 bases, leaving 16 bases between the germline ends. Germline V gene sequence: CDR1 GTSNPN, CDR2 SVGIG (reference sequence). CDR3 size: 15 residues. As DNA, the CDR3 is TGTGCCTGGAGTGTAGCGCAGCCGGGGGTTTACGAGCAGTACTTC. It yields the protein CAWSVAQPGVYEQYF.

This chain links TRBV2 with TRBJ1-1; D uncertain. In germline, CDR1 is SNHLY, CDR2 FYNNEI. This CDR3 contains 14 residues. V was trimmed by 6 bases and J by 0 bases, leaving 11 bases between them. Written as DNA, the CDR3 is TGTGCCAGCAGGGAGACACATGTGAACACTGAAGCTTTCTTT. Residues: CASRETHVNTEAFF. Supplemented by reference TRBV2 and TRBJ1-1, the full variable domain reads EPEVTQTPSHQVTQMGQEVILRCVPISNHLYFYWYRQILGQKVEFLVSFYNNEISEKSEIFDDQFSVERPDGSNFTLKIRSTKLEDSAMYFCASRETHVNTEAFFGQGTRLTVV.

This chain connects TRBV5-1 to TRBJ2-3, with 10 bases matching TRBD2. Losses at the gene ends were 0 bases for V and 5 bases for J; bases not matched to a gene: 18. Germline CDR1 reads SGHRS; CDR2 reads YFSETQ. CDR3 size: 20 residues. CDR3 amino acids: CASSLAYSGRAKVKVDTQYF. The CDR3 nucleotides are TGCGCCAGCAGCTTGGCGTACAGCGGGAGGGCTAAAGTTAAGGTAGATACGCAGTATTTT. Full variable domain (missing parts from reference TRBV5-1 and TRBJ2-3): KAGVTQTPRYLIKTRGQQVTLSCSPISGHRSVSWYQQTPGQGLQFLFEYFSETQRNKGNFPGRFSGRQFSNSRSEMNVSTLELGDSALYLCASSLAYSGRAKVKVDTQYFGPGTRLTVL.

This chain connects TRBV19 to TRBJ2-7; D is unclear. The germline V gene has CDR1 LNHDA and CDR2 SQIVND (reference sequence). V lost 8 bases and J 7 bases, leaving 15 bases between the germline ends. There are 12 residues in the CDR3. The DNA of the CDR3 is TGTGCCAGTTATCCACCCTTTCGGGAGCAGTACTTC. It is translated as CASYPPFREQYF.